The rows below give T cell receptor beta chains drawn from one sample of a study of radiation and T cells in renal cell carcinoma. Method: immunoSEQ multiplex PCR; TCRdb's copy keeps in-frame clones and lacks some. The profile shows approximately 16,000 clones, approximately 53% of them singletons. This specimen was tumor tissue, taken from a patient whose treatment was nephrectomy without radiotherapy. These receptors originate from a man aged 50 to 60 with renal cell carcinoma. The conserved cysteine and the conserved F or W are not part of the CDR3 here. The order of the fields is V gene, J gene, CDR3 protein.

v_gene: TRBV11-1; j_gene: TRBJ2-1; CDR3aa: ASSLGLAATLF
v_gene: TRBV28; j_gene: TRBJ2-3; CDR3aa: ASSLLPGQGESDTQY
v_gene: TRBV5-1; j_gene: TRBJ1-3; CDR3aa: ASRLGNTIY
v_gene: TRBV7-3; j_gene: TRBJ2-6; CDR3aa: ASSLLAGGLSSGANVLT
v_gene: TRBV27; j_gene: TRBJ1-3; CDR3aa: ASSLYRDSGNTIY
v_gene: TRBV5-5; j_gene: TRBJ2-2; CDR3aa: ASSFGANTGELF
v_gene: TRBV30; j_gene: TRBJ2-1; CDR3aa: ALDRGREQF
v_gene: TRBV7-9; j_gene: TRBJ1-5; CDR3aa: ASSLVQGTGNQPQH
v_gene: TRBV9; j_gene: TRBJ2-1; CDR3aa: ASSGPGLAGSSYNEQF
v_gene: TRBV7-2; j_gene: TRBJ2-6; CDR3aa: ASSLAAGGRGANVLT
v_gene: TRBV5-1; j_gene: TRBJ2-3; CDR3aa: ASSWGLAEDTQY
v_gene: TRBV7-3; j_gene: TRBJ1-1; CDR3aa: ASTEEGLNTEAF
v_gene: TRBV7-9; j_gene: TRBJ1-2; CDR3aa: ASSPRDVHYGYT
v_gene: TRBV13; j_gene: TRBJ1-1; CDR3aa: ASSFNRAEAF
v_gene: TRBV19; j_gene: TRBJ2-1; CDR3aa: ASSPAGAPNEQF
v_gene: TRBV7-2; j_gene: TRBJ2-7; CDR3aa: ASSPREAGSYEQY
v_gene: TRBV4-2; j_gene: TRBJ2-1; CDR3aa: ASSQDTPPSYNEQF
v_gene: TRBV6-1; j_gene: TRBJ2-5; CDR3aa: ASSEETQY
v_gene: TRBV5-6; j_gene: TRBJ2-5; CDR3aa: ASSLRTATETQY
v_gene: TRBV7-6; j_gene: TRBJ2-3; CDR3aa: ASSLGGSGDTQY
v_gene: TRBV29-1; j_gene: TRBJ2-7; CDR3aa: SVLGTSGRSYEQY
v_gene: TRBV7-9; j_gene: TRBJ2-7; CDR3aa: ASSLGDQGSYEQY
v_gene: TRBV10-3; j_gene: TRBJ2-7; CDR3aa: AISETTGAYEQY
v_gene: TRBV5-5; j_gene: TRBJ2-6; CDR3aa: ASSSKTGGAGANVLT
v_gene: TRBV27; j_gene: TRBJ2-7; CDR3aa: ASSPVDGFSYEQY
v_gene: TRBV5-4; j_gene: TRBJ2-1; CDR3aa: ASSSSRASGPSYNEQF
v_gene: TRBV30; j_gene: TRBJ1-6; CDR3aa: AWRARSGQTYNSPLH
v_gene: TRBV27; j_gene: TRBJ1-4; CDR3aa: ASSLSFGPDEKLF
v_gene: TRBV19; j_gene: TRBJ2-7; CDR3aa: ASSPSGTGSLSSYEQY
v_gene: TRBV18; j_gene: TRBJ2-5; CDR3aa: ASSPQETQY
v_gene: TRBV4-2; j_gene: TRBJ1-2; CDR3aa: ASSQDRGVSYGYT
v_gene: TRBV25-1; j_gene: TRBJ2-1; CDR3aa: ASSEWGGSSYNEQF
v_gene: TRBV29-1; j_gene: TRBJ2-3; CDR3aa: SVEDQGGTDTQY
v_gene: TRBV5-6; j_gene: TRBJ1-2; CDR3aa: ATCRDRAAGYT
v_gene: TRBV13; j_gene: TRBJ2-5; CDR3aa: ASSLRETQY
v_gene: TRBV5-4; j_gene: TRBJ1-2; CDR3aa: ASSLVGSGYT
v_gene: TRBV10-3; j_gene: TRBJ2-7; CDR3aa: AISDGTARGTYEQY
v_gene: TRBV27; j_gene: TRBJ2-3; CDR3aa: ASSLVSTDTQY
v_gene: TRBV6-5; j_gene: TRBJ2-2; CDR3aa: ASREGGFTGELF
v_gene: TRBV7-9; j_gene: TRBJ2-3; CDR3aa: ASSLLGPRGALQY
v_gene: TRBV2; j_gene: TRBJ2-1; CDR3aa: ASTIQGVEF
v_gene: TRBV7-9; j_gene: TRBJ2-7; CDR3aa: ASSTDAEYEQY
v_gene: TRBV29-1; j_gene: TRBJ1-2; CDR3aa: SVLLATGGEYGYT
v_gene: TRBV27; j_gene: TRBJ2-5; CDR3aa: ASSFGGETQY
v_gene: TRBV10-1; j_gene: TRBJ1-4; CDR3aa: ASAKGPSEKLF
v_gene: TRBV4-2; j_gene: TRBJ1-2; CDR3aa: ASSPENYGYT
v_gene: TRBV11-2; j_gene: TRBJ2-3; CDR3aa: ATSGGDTDTQY
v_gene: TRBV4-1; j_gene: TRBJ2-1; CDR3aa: ASSQDGAGGMYEQF
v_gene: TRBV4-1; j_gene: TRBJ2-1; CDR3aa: ASGLAGSYNEQF
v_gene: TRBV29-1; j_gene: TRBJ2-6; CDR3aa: SVRITGGSGANVLT
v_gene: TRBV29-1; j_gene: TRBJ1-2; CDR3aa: SVEGGATYGYT
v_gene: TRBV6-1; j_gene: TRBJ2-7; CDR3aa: ASSRNRVPYEQY
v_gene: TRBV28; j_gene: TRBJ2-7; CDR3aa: ASRSTGGVAYEQY
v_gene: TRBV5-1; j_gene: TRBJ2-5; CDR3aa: ASSLGGLIQETQY
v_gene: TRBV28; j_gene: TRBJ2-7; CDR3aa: ASTPASWDNSYEQY
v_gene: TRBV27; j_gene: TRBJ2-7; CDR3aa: ASSFSPTGNYEQY
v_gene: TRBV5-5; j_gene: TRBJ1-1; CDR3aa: ASSLGHNTEAF